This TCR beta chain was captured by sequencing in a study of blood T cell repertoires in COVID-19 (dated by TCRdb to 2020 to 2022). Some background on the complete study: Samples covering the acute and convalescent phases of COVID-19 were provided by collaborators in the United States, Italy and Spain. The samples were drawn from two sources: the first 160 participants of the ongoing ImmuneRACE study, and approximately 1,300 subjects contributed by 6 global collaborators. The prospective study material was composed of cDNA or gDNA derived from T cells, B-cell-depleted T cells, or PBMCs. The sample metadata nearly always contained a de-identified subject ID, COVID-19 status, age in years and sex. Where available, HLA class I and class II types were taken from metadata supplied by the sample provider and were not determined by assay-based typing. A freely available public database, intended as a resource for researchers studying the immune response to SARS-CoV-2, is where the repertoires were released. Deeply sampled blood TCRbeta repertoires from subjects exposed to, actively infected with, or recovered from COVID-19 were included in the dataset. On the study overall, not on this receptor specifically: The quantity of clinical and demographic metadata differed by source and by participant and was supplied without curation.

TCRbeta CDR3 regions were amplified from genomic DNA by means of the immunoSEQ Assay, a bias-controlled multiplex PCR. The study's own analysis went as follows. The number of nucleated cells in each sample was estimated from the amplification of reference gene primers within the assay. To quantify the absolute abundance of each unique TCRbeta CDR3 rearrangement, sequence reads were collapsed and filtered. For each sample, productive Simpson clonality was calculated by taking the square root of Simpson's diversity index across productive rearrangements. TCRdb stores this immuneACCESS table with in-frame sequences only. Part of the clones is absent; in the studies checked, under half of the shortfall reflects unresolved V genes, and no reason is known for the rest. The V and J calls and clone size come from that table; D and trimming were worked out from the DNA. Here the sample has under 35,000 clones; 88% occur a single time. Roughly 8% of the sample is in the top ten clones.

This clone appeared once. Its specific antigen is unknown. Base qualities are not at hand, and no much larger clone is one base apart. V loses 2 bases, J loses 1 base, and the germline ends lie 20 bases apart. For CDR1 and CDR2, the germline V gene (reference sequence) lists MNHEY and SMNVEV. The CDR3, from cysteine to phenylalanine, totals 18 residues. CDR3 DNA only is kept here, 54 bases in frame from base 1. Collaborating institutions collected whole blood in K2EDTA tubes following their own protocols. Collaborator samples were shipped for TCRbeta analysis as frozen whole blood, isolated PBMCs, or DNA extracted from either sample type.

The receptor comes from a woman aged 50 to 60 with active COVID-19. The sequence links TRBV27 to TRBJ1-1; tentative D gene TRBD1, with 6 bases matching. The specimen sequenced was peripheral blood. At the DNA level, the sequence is TGTGCCAGCAGTTTACGGACGACAGGCCGTAACTGGAACACTGAAGCTTTCTTT. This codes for CASSLRTTGRNWNTEAFF.